Each of the 27 T cell receptor beta chains below was sequenced from the same sample in a study of T cell responses to AZD1222 COVID-19 vaccine. Produced via immunoSEQ multiplex PCR; TCRdb's table is partial and in-frame only. The sample contains nearly 95,000 clones, around 90% of which appear only once. The starting material was peripheral blood, obtained on day 0 of AZD1222 vaccination. These receptors all come from an adult in good health.

The V and J genes are TRBV12-3 or TRBV12-4 and TRBJ1-2; TRBD1 might be the D (5 bases). Trimming took 5 bases from V and 4 from J, leaving 11 bases between them. The CDR3 is 13 amino acids. CDR3 in amino acids: CASSKAGLYGYTF. CDR3 nucleotides: TGTGCCAGCAGTAAAGCAGGGCTCTATGGCTACACCTTC.

The chain links TRBV10-3 to TRBJ1-6, with unresolved D. Germline CDR1 and CDR2: ENHRY and SYGVKD. This CDR3 has 15 residues. V was trimmed by 6 bases and J by 7 bases, leaving 16 bases between them. The CDR3 region has the DNA TGTGCCATCAGATCGGAGGCGGGAGGGAATTCACCCCTCCACTTT. It specifies CAIRSEAGGNSPLHF.

The rearrangement links TRBV9 to TRBJ2-2; D gene ambiguous. The CDR3 has 15 amino acids. Per germline, CDR1 SGDLS and CDR2 YYNGEE. Trimming left V 0 bases short and J 3 bases short, with 9 bases between. The CDR3 reads CASSVVTDDTGELFF. CDR3 nucleotide sequence: TGTGCCAGCAGCGTAGTCACGGATGACACCGGGGAGCTGTTTTTT.

The rearrangement links TRBV24-1 to TRBJ2-2; D is unclear. CDR1 is KGHDR, CDR2 SFDVKD, per germline. Trimming removed 4 bases from V and 6 bases from J, with 8 bases in between. The CDR3 loop spans 13 amino acids. CDR3 nucleotides: TGTGCCACCAGTGACCGCGTCGCCGGGGAGCTGTTTTTT. Amino acid sequence: CATSDRVAGELFF.

The chain uses TRBV7-6 and TRBJ2-6; D is undetermined. The V end lost 5 bases, the J end lost 4 bases, and 15 bases lay between the germline ends. Germline loops: CDR1 SGHVS, CDR2 FNYEAQ. This CDR3 has 16 residues. Here the CDR3 reads CASSPLTEAGANVLTF. In DNA form, the CDR3 reads TGTGCCAGCAGCCCTTTGACCGAGGCCGGGGCCAACGTCCTGACTTTC.

The CDR3: CASSESDRNGGAFF. CDR3 nucleotide sequence: TGTGCCAGCAGTGAATCGGACAGGAACGGGGGCGCTTTCTTT. The chain links TRBV25-1 to TRBJ1-1; 7 nucleotides match TRBD1. This CDR3 spans 14 amino acids. Germline V gene data show CDR1 as MGHDK and CDR2 as SYGVNS. Germline trimming cut 1 base from V and 11 bases from J; bases unmatched to any gene: 10. The full variable domain, in which reference TRBV25-1 and TRBJ1-1 provide the parts outside the CDR3, is EADIYQTPRYLVIGTGKKITLECSQTMGHDKMYWYQQDPGMELHLIHYSYGVNSTEKGDLSSESTVSRIRTEHFPLTLESARPSHTSQYLCASSESDRNGGAFFGQGTRLTVV.

DNA for the CDR3: TGTGCCAGCAGTTACGTCCAGGGCACATACGAGCAGTACTTC. The encoded protein is CASSYVQGTYEQYF. The chain links TRBV6-2 or TRBV6-3 to TRBJ2-7; tentative D call: TRBD1 (5 bases). Germline V CDR1 and CDR2: MNHEY, SVGEGT. This CDR3 spans 14 amino acids. V lost 2 bases, J lost 4 bases, and 12 bases lay in between.

This clone was observed a single time. The chain has TRBV7-9 and TRBJ2-1, with 12 bases lining up with TRBD2. The CDR3 spans 15 residues. With 5 bases clipped from V and 5 bases from J, the junction kept 4 bases outside the gene matches. Germline V gives CDR1 SEHNR, CDR2 FQNEAQ (reference sequence). The CDR3 DNA follows: TGTGCCAGCAGCCCCCGGACTAGCGGGGACAATGAGCAGTTCTTC. Its protein product is CASSPRTSGDNEQFF.

This chain joins TRBV23-1 and TRBJ2-7; maybe TRBD1 (6 bases). TRBV23-1 is sorted into the ORF group, with uncertain function. This CDR3 has 16 amino acids. The V end lost 4 bases, the J end lost 2 bases, and 18 bases lay between the germline ends. The CDR3 nucleotides read TGCGCCAGCAGTCCTCCAAATCCGACAGGTGCCTACGAGCAGTACTTC. This sequence encodes CASSPPNPTGAYEQYF.

V gene TRBV19 combines with J gene TRBJ2-6; unclear D gene. Trimming took 0 bases from V and 0 from J, leaving 15 bases between them. Germline loops: CDR1 LNHDA, CDR2 SQIVND (reference sequence). The CDR3 consists of 19 residues. The CDR3 DNA is TGTGCCAGTAGTATAGATCGGAGAATGGGAAACTCTGGGGCCAACGTCCTGACTTTC. As protein: CASSIDRRMGNSGANVLTF.

The V call is TRBV18, the J call TRBJ1-2; 10 nucleotides match TRBD1. The CDR3 extends over 18 amino acids. The germline CDR1 and CDR2 sequences are KGHSH and LQKENI. The V segment lost 2 bases and the J segment 6 bases; nucleotides outside the gene matches: 15. The CDR3: CASSPNYFSRQGADGYTF. Written as DNA, the CDR3 is TGTGCCAGCTCACCAAACTATTTTTCGCGACAGGGGGCCGATGGCTACACCTTC.

The CDR3 sequence: CSVVGTRAAEQYF. Written as DNA, the CDR3 is TGCAGCGTTGTCGGGACACGGGCGGCCGAGCAGTACTTC. This sequence joins TRBV29-1 and TRBJ2-7, with TRBD1 as a possible D gene (6 bases). Trimming left V 4 bases short and J 6 bases short, with 16 bases between. The CDR3 spans 13 residues. Germline CDR1 is SQVTM and CDR2 is ANQGSEA.

The chain recombines TRBV4-3 with TRBJ2-3, with TRBD1 matching over 10 bases. Germline loops: CDR1 LGHNA, CDR2 YSLEER. The junction had 4 bases not matched to a gene; V was cut back by 1 base and J by 6 bases. The CDR3 sequence is 15 residues long. For the CDR3, the DNA is TGCGCCAGCAGCCAAGGACAGGGGGCATCTGATACGCAGTATTTT. Translation gives CASSQGQGASDTQYF.

The chain employs TRBV18 and TRBJ2-1; 15 nucleotides match TRBD2. This CDR3 spans 17 amino acids. The trim removed 0 bases at V and 8 bases at J, leaving 5 bases unmatched. The germline gives CDR1 KGHSH, CDR2 LQKENI. The CDR3 sequence is CASSPPRTSGGGYEQFF. CDR3 DNA: TGTGCCAGCTCACCACCCCGGACTAGCGGGGGGGGCTATGAGCAGTTCTTC.

This chain connects TRBV7-4 to TRBJ1-6, with 9 bases that match TRBD1. There are 17 residues in the CDR3. Germline V CDR1 and CDR2: SGHVT, SQSDAQ. Losses at the gene ends were 4 bases for V and 9 bases for J; bases not matched to a gene: 13. The CDR3 loop is CASSYPTPGQGGSPLHF. In DNA, the CDR3 is TGTGCCAGCAGCTACCCCACCCCGGGACAGGGAGGTTCACCCCTCCACTTT.

CDR3 bases: TGCAGCGCCGGGACCCCGACAGATACGCAGTATTTT. Protein: CSAGTPTDTQYF. The chain uses TRBV29-1 and TRBJ2-3; D may be TRBD1 or TRBD2 (5 bases each). Germline CDR1 reads SQVTM; CDR2 reads ANQGSEA. Trimming shortened V by 7 bases and J by 3 bases, and 11 bases separated the two germline ends. CDR3 length equals 12 residues.

The V and J genes are TRBV15 and TRBJ2-5; 8 positions agree with TRBD1. J lost 0 bases, V lost 6 bases, and 6 bases had no gene match. Germline V CDR1 and CDR2: LNHNV, YYDKDF (reference sequence). This CDR3 has 15 residues. The CDR3 DNA reads TGTGCCACCAGAAAGACAGGGGCCTACCAAGAGACCCAGTACTTC. Encoded protein: CATRKTGAYQETQYF.

V is TRBV30 and J is TRBJ1-3; no clear D gene. Per germline, CDR1 GTSNPN and CDR2 SVGIG (reference sequence). Trimming removed 6 bases from V and 0 bases from J, with 3 bases in between. The CDR3 consists of 11 residues. The CDR3 nucleotides are TGTGCCTGTGACTCTGGAAACACCATATATTTT. Translated: CACDSGNTIYF.

V usage is TRBV29-1 and J usage is TRBJ1-1; 7 positions agree with TRBD1. Losses at the gene ends were 5 bases for V and 0 bases for J; bases not matched to a gene: 12. The CDR3 extends over 16 amino acids. The germline gives CDR1 SQVTM, CDR2 ANQGSEA. In DNA, the CDR3 is TGCAGCGTTTATACCCCCCCCACAGGGGTGAACACTGAAGCTTTCTTT. Encoded protein: CSVYTPPTGVNTEAFF.

The J gene is TRBJ2-3, the V gene TRBV9, with D perhaps matching TRBD1 (5 bases). The germline V gene encodes CDR1 SGDLS and CDR2 YYNGEE. Between the trimmed V and J ends, which lost 0 bases and 2 bases, there was a span of 10 bases. The CDR3 consists of 15 residues. The DNA for the CDR3 is TGTGCCAGCAGCGTAGAGACAGTACTCACAGATACGCAGTATTTT. Translation: CASSVETVLTDTQYF.

The chain joins TRBV5-1 to TRBJ1-6, with TRBD1 matching over 8 bases. This CDR3 comprises 14 residues. Germline CDR1 reads SGHRS; CDR2 reads YFSETQ. Trimming at V came to 1 base and at J to 11 bases, leaving 5 bases not matched to a gene. The CDR3 loop is CASSLSGGATPLHF. The CDR3 bases are TGCGCCAGCAGCTTGTCAGGGGGCGCAACACCCCTCCACTTT.

V and J are TRBV14 and TRBJ1-6; no clear D gene. This CDR3 contains 16 residues. V was trimmed by 1 base and J by 0 bases, leaving 7 bases between them. The germline gives CDR1 SGHDN, CDR2 FVKESK. In DNA form, the CDR3 reads TGTGCCAGCAGCCAAGGAAGTCGCTCCTATAATTCACCCCTCCACTTT. Its protein product is CASSQGSRSYNSPLHF. Using reference TRBV14 and TRBJ1-6 for the parts outside the CDR3, the full variable domain is EAGVTQFPSHSVIEKGQTVTLRCDPISGHDNLYWYRRVMGKEIKFLLHFVKESKQDESGMPNNRFLAERTGGTYSTLKVQPAELEDSGVYFCASSQGSRSYNSPLHFGNGTRLTVT.

The CDR3 reads CASSVGGSYEQFF. CDR3 DNA: TGTGCCAGCAGCGTAGGTGGATCCTATGAGCAGTTCTTC. V gene TRBV9 combines with J gene TRBJ2-1, with D uncertain. Germline V gives CDR1 SGDLS, CDR2 YYNGEE. V lost 0 bases to trimming and J lost 8 bases, with 9 bases between them. This CDR3 is 13 amino acids long.

This clone was counted between two and nine times. The V and J genes are TRBV6-4 and TRBJ1-2, with D possibly matching TRBD1 (5 bases). The CDR3 loop spans 15 amino acids. Germline V gives CDR1 MRHNA, CDR2 SNTAGT. V lost 3 bases and J lost 0, with 11 bases in between. CDR3 loop: CASSEEGDTNYGYTF. The CDR3 coding sequence is TGTGCCAGCAGTGAAGAAGGGGATACTAACTATGGCTACACCTTC.

The chain couples TRBV9 to TRBJ2-1; D call uncertain. V shed 0 bases and J shed 6 bases, with 7 bases lying between them. Germline CDR1 SGDLS, CDR2 YYNGEE. CDR3 length: 13 amino acids. Here the CDR3 reads CASSVGQANEQFF. The CDR3 nucleotides are TGTGCCAGCAGCGTAGGTCAGGCCAATGAGCAGTTCTTC.

This rearrangement joins TRBV3-1 (or the pseudogene TRBV3-2) to TRBJ2-1; TRBD2 matches at 8 bases. J gave up 0 bases and V 4 bases, and 5 bases lay outside the gene matches. The CDR3 is made up of 16 amino acids. Germline V lookup: CDR1 LGHDT, CDR2 YNNKEL (reference sequence). This CDR3 is CASSPSGGGSYNEQFF. CDR3 coding DNA: TGTGCCAGCAGCCCGTCGGGGGGGGGCTCCTACAATGAGCAGTTCTTC.

In nucleotides, the CDR3 is TGCGCCAGCAGCCAAGATAGAAGGCAGGCTCAGACCCAGTACTTC. Residues: CASSQDRRQAQTQYF. The chain employs TRBV4-1 and TRBJ2-5; D is undetermined. Trimming took off 0 bases at V and 6 bases at J, with 14 bases between the two ends. In germline, CDR1 is MGHRA, CDR2 YSYEKL. CDR3 length equals 15 residues.